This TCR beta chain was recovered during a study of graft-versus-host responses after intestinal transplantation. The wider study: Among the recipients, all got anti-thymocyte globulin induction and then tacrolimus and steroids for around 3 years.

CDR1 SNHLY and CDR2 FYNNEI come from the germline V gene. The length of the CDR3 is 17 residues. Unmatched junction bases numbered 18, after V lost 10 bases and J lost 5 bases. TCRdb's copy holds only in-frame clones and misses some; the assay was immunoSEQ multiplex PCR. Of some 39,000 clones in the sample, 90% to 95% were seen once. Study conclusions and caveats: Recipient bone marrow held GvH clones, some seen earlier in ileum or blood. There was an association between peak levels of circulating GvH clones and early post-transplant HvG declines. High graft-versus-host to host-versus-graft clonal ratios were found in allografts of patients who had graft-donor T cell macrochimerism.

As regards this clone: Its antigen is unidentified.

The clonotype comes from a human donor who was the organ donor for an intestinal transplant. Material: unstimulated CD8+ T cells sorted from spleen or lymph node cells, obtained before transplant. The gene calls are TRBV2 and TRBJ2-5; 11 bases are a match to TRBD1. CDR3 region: CATPGVRDRGNFETQYF. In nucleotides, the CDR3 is TGTGCCACCCCGGGGGTTCGGGACAGGGGGAACTTTGAGACCCAGTACTTC. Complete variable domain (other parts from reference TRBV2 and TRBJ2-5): EPEVTQTPSHQVTQMGQEVILRCVPISNHLYFYWYRQILGQKVEFLVSFYNNEISEKSEIFDDQFSVERPDGSNFTLKIRSTKLEDSAMYFCATPGVRDRGNFETQYFGPGTRLLVL.